This TCR beta chain was sequenced during a study of beta chain features in type 1 diabetes (dated by TCRdb to the late 2010s). Looking at the study overall: Mean age, gender distribution, total cell number and subset yield did not differ between patients and healthy donors. A total of about 110 million sorted cells were examined across all samples, and the number of cells per subset was strongly correlated with RNA yield. In the study, TCRB repertoires of sorted circulating CD4+ T cell subsets from recently diagnosed type 1 diabetes patients were compared with those of matched healthy donors. Naive and central memory subsets were obtained from all 30 or so donors, but regulatory and stem cell-like memory subsets were isolated from only 8 patients and 8 healthy donors. General conclusions and limits of the study: The naive, central memory and regulatory TCRB repertoires appeared to resemble one another more closely among patients than among healthy donors. In all four CD4+ subsets, TCRB CDR3 length was moderately but significantly shorter in type 1 diabetes patients. Shorter templates might be favored by PCR, yet because patient and control samples were amplified and corrected together, any such skew would affect both groups equally. Because small numbers of individuals were included in the HLA sub-analyses, any influence of HLA type on TCRB rearrangement was left unresolved. Fewer insertions and more nucleotide deletions at VDJ recombination sites were observed in patients with type 1 diabetes, implying thymic rearrangement abnormalities. Because cDNA rather than genomic DNA was sequenced, highly expressing activated cells could have been over-represented, although no difference in activation and CD3 levels was found between groups.

With regard to this clone: Its specific antigen is unknown. Base qualities were left out, and no much larger clone turns up one base away.

From each donor, a single peripheral blood sample of roughly 0.11 L on average was drawn into heparinised tubes. Naive, central memory, regulatory and stem cell-like memory CD4+ T cells were sorted on a BD FACSAria II using a panel including CD45RO, CCR7, CD25, CD127, CD95 and CD27. A purity above 95% was achieved for all sorted populations. Right away, PBMCs were isolated by Lymphoprep density gradient centrifugation and were stained directly, with no culture step. So that batch effects would be minimized, each experiment stained and sorted samples in pairs, pairing one healthy donor with one patient. The entire amount of isolated RNA was reverse transcribed using the High Capacity cDNA Reverse Transcription Kit, so the sequenced TCRB transcripts were expressed ones. Deep immunoSEQ sequencing was applied to naive, central memory and regulatory T cell samples, giving an average of roughly 3.6 million total reads per sample. Sorted cells were lysed in RLT buffer and RNA was extracted with DNase-treated RNeasy Micro or Mini kits, depending on cell number. Each cell subset was processed on its own to prevent cross-contamination, while patient and healthy donor samples were processed together. Using the immunoSEQ multiplex PCR, TCRB sequences were amplified from cDNA into 87-bp fragments spanning the CDR3 region. Amplicons were sequenced on the Illumina HiSeq platform. The paper's processing steps were these. PCR bias was computationally corrected using synthetic template baselines, reads within Hamming distance 2 were collapsed, and singletons that could not be merged were discarded. Reads were aligned against IMGT so that V, D and J genes, CDR3 length and insertions or deletions at six rearrangement sites could be assigned. Clonotype counts were normalized to sorted cell number within each subset before computing true diversity and Gini coefficients with the tcR R package. The overlap coefficient, calculated on TCRB nucleotide sequences, was used to quantify repertoire sharing. As a proxy for the pre-selection repertoire, out-of-frame TCRB sequences from naive cells were analyzed. Not all clones reach the TCRdb copy of this immuneACCESS table, which keeps in-frame sequences only. Checked studies attribute under half of the gap to unresolved V genes and leave the rest unexplained. For V, J and clone size, that table is used; D and trimming come from the DNA. The sample yields more than 350,000 clones; around 10% were counted once. The biggest ten clones account for about 0.045% of the sample.

The CDR3 contains 15 residues, cysteine and phenylalanine counted. CDR3 DNA is the only sequence kept; it has 45 bases, read in frame from the first base. Trimmed from V: 5 bases; trimmed from J: 0 bases; junction bases lacking a gene match: 4. For CDR1 and CDR2, the germline V gene lists SGHNT and YENEEA. The sample comprised naive CD4+ T cells from blood. What this sample's cell subset or site label stands for: true naive CD4+ T cells. The rearranged segments are TRBV11-3 and TRBJ2-1, with TRBD2 matching 7 junction bases. The TCR originated in a woman in her late teens or twenties in good health. The CDR3 protein sequence reads: CASSRTRRSYNEQFF. The nucleotides read TGTGCCAGCAGCCGGACTAGACGCTCCTACAATGAGCAGTTCTTC.